This TCR beta chain stems from a study of tumor T cells in aggressive B-cell lymphoma. Using immunoSEQ multiplex PCR, the repertoire was profiled, and TCRdb retains in-frame clones only, with some absent. The sample includes about 2,100 clones, roughly 90% of them seen just once. The CDR3 is 15 amino acids. The V and J ends lost 4 bases and 7 bases respectively, with 19 bases between them. The V gene's germline CDR1 is MNHEY and CDR2 SMNVEV (reference sequence). The source of this sequence is an adult with diffuse large B cell lymphoma. The gene calls are TRBV27 and TRBJ1-1, with TRBD1 as a possible D gene (6 bases). Input material: tumor tissue. The chain's CDR3 is CASSSSNRGAGEAFF. In nucleotides, the CDR3 is TGTGCCAGCAGTTCCTCGAACCGGGGGGCTGGTGAAGCTTTCTTT.